This TCR beta chain was captured in a study of post-analysis software for immune sequencing data. Study as a whole: Courses of disease covered relapsing-remitting, secondary progressive and progressive-relapsing multiple sclerosis. Study-wide points: With F measure, samples from one preparation batch clustered together strongly. Patients used five TRBV segments, including TRBV5-6, TRBV5-1 and TRBV20-1, more often than controls.

Germline V CDR1 and CDR2: LNHNV, YYDKDF (reference sequence). The ends lost 7 bases at V and 6 bases at J; junction bases unmatched: 6. The CDR3 totals 15 residues. Unique molecular identifiers were present in the TCR beta cDNA libraries. TCRdb redid the calling of the PCR reads with MiXCR, one entry per CDR3 protein. Of about 820,000 distinct CDR3 sequences in the sample, approximately 53% were seen once. Comments on this clonotype: Its antigen is not identified.

The rearrangement uses TRBV15 and TRBJ2-3, with TRBD2 matching 14 bases. The source material was blood. The origin of this receptor is a girl between 10 and 17 years old with multiple sclerosis. Written as DNA, the CDR3 is TGTGCCACCAACGCGGGACTAGCGGGGGTGGATACGCAGTATTTT. Protein sequence: CATNAGLAGVDTQYF.